This TCR beta chain was sequenced during a study of cytomegalovirus exposure and HLA in healthy donors. This CDR3 has 15 amino acids. After removal of 7 bases from V and 6 bases from J, the junction contained 13 bases not matched to a gene. Germline CDR1 reads SGHTA; CDR2 reads FQGNSA. Assay: immunoSEQ multiplex PCR; the TCRdb copy retains only in-frame clones and omits some. This sample has over 85,000 clones, with approximately 89% found just once. The chain combines TRBV7-2 with TRBJ2-7; TRBD1 aligns across 9 bases. The TCR sequence derives from a woman aged 18-29 years in good health and CMV-seronegative. Sequenced input: PBMCs. Written as DNA, the CDR3 is TGTGCCAGCAACCGAGCCGGGACAGGGATCGGCGAGCAGTACTTC. This translates into CASNRAGTGIGEQYF. The full variable domain, completed using reference TRBV7-2 and TRBJ2-7, is GAGVSQSPSNKVTEKGKDVELRCDPISGHTALYWYRQSLGQGLEFLIYFQGNSAPDKSGLPSDRFSAERTGGSVSTLTIQRTQQEDSAVYLCASNRAGTGIGEQYFGPGTRLTVT.